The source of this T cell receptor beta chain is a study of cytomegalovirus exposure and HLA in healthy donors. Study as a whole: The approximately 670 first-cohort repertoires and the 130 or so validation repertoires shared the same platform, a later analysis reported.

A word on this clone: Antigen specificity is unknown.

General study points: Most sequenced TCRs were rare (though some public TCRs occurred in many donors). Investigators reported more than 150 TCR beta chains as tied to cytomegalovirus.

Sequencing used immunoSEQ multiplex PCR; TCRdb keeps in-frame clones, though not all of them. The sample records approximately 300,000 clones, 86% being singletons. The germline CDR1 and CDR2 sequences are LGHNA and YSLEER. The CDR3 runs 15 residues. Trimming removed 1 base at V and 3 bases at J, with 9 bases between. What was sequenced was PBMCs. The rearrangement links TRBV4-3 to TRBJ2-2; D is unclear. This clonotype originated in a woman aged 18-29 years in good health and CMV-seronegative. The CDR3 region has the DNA TGCGCCAGCAGCCAAGGGTTTTCAGACACCGGGGAGCTGTTTTTT. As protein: CASSQGFSDTGELFF.